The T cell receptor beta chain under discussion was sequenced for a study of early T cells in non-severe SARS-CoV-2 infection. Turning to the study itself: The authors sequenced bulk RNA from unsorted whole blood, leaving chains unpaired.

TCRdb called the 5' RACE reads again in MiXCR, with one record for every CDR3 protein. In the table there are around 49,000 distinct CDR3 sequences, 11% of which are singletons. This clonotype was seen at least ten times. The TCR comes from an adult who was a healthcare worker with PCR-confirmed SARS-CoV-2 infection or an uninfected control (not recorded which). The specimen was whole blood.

The CDR3: CSAREPGRAEQYF. Written as DNA, the CDR3 is TGCAGTGCTAGAGAACCCGGACGGGCGGAGCAGTACTTC. V is TRBV20-1 and J is TRBJ2-7; D uncertain. The CDR3 sequence is 13 residues long. CDR1 is DFQATT and CDR2 is SNEGSKA in the germline V gene (reference sequence). Trimming left V 0 bases short and J 7 bases short, with 13 bases between.